A selection of T cell receptor beta chains follows, all from one sample in a study of T cells in Graves' hyperthyroidism and ophthalmopathy. TCRdb re-called the multiplex PCR reads with MiXCR, one entry per CDR3 protein. The data contain 33,000 or so distinct CDR3 sequences, approximately 50% of them singletons. What was sequenced was blood. These TCRs come from a woman aged 50 to 60 with Graves' hyperthyroidism that later progressed to Graves' ophthalmopathy. Both conserved end residues are trimmed from each CDR3.

v_call | cdr3_aa
TRBV4-1 | ASSLALGQGRETQY
TRBV7-9 | ASSHPQGIITDTQY
TRBV5-1 | ASSLGTSRTGELF
TRBV2 | ASSDPGFHNSPLH
TRBV7-4 | ASSLSSFGPGQGSSYEQY
TRBV12-3/TRBV12-4 | ASSFRVYNSPLH
TRBV19 | ASTPGQGGYQPQH
TRBV6-1 | ASSKMADTQY
TRBV24-1 | ASRLLAGGRDEQF
TRBV7-9 | ASSLDRGSNQQF
TRBV6-5 | ASKQSGTHNEQF
TRBV6-5 | ASSYSRLGGAETQY
TRBV7-9 | ASSLQTGGATYEAF
TRBV9 | ASSVAGGRHGELF
TRBV24-1 | ATSDVGTEGYT
TRBV20-1 | SASGLAGVWETQY
TRBV12-5 | ASGNRGRRQLF
TRBV5-1 | ASSLFAGDNEKLF
TRBV5-1 | ASSNGPTIY
TRBV18 | ASSPIPGPEETQY
TRBV2 | ASRELAEPNIQY
TRBV7-2 | ASSLAGPPGETQY
TRBV7-9 | ASSRDTNTDTQY
TRBV3-1 | ASSRPGSNTGELF
TRBV12-3/TRBV12-4 | ASSHPGLGTDTQY
TRBV4-1 | VSSQLIRRASSYNEQF
TRBV19 | ASSWAGSNQPQH
TRBV19 | ASSKGSMNTEAF
TRBV7-3 | ASSSTEDLGTEAF
TRBV2 | ASSEARGAAGELF
TRBV11-2 | ASSLENTEAF
TRBV19 | ASSIGLSGANVLT
TRBV5-1 | ASRSGNTIY
TRBV29-1 | SVERTERYGYT
TRBV19 | ASSADEQY
TRBV3-1 | ASSQKTGFGYT
TRBV7-2 | ASSLGGRTDYGYT
TRBV4-3 | ASSHAGQGRETQY
TRBV11-2 | ASSPRTGVHEQY
TRBV11-3 | ASSLEEQGFGNTIY
TRBV19 | ASSPGDRVVPEAF
TRBV11-2 | ASSPQGPNTEQY
TRBV12-3/TRBV12-4 | ASSTSGGLF
TRBV2 | ASSEGGTIYEQY
TRBV5-1 | ASSPGQGGTEAF
TRBV20-1 | SARRATTDTQY
TRBV2 | ASSDLDPSGNTEAF
TRBV13 | ASSPGTVYGYT
TRBV11-3 | ASSLEGKATQY
TRBV7-9 | ASSLASQGSEQF
TRBV2 | ASRWSGEVYTEAF
TRBV19 | ACSIGGTNEKLF
TRBV12-3/TRBV12-4 | ASSLVVGIYGYT
TRBV19 | ASRRTGATHEQY
TRBV7-3 | ASSLMGGGAFTDTQY